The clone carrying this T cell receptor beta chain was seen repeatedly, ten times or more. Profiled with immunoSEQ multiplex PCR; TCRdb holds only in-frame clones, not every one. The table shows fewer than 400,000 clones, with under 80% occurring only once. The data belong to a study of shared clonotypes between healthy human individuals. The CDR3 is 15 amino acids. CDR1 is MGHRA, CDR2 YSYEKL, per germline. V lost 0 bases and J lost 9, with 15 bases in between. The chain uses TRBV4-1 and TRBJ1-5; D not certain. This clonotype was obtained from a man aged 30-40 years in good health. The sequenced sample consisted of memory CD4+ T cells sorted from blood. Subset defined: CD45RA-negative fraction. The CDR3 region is CASSQELRDHAPQHF. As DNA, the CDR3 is TGCGCCAGCAGCCAAGAGCTCCGTGACCACGCGCCCCAGCATTTT.